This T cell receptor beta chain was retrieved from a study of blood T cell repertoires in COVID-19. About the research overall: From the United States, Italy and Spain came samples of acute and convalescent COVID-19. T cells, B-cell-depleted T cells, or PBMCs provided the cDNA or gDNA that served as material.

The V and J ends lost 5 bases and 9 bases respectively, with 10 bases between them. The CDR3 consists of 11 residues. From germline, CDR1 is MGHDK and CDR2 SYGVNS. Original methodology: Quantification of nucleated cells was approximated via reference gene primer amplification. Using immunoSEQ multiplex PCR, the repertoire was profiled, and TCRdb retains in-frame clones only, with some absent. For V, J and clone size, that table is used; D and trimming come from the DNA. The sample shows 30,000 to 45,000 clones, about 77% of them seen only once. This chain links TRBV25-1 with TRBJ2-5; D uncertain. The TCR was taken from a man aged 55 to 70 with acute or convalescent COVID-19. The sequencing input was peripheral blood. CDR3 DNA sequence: TGTGCCAGCAGTTTGACCAGCGCCCAGTACTTC. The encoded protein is CASSLTSAQYF.